One sample yielded the 27 T cell receptor beta chains listed below, sequenced in a study of T-cell reconstitution after alpha-beta-depleted transplantation in children. A library of TCRbeta sequences, prepared with unique molecular identifiers, was generated. Via MiXCR, TCRdb re-called the PCR reads, giving one row per CDR3 protein. There are some 300,000 distinct CDR3 sequences in the sample; about 9.3% occur only once, and 2.4% lies in the top ten. Sequencing was performed on PBMCs from the stem cell graft donor, taken from the stem cell graft. Receptors were obtained from a human donor who donated a stem cell graft to a child with acute lymphoblastic leukemia.

This clonotype showed up just a few times. The chain recombines TRBV9 with TRBJ2-3, with 7 bases identical to TRBD2. This CDR3 is built from 15 residues. Trimming removed 2 bases from V and 2 bases from J; junction bases left unmatched: 5. From germline, CDR1 is SGDLS and CDR2 YYNGEE. DNA for the CDR3: TGTGCCAGCAGCGTGGGACTATGGTCCACAGATACGCAGTATTTT. Amino acid sequence: CASSVGLWSTDTQYF.

This clonotype was picked up a small number of times. V gene TRBV7-8 combines with J gene TRBJ2-5; 9 bases match TRBD2. V shed 3 bases, J shed 1 base, and the junction held 3 bases outside the gene matches. The CDR3 spans 15 residues. CDR1 is SGHVS, CDR2 FQNEAQ, per germline. The CDR3 is CASSLKREVQETQYF. The CDR3 coding sequence is TGTGCCAGCAGCTTGAAGCGGGAGGTCCAAGAGACCCAGTACTTC.

This chain uses TRBV4-2 with TRBJ2-5; tentatively, D is TRBD1 or TRBD2 (5 bases each). The germline CDR1 and CDR2 sequences are LGHNA and YNFKEQ. The CDR3 spans 15 residues. V dropped 0 bases and J dropped 1 base, with 9 bases sitting between them. The CDR3 loop is CASSQDWGPQETQYF. In nucleotides, the CDR3 is TGTGCCAGCAGCCAAGATTGGGGACCCCAAGAGACCCAGTACTTC.

This clonotype was picked up a small number of times. J is TRBJ2-7 and V is TRBV28, with D perhaps TRBD1 (6 bases). V gave up 1 base and J gave up 0 bases, with 16 bases separating them. The germline gives CDR1 MDHEN, CDR2 SYDVKM. The CDR3 loop spans 17 amino acids. The CDR3 coding sequence is TGTGCCAGCAGTTTATCGGTGTCTGGGGGCAGCTCCTACGAGCAGTACTTC. It translates to CASSLSVSGGSSYEQYF.

This clonotype was counted ten times or more. This chain connects TRBV7-2 to TRBJ2-4; 9 bases agree with TRBD2. Germline CDR1 is SGHTA and CDR2 is FQGNSA. This CDR3 is 12 amino acids long. Trimming removed 5 bases from V and 16 bases from J; junction bases left unmatched: 9. The CDR3 region is CASSVSSGKVYF. The CDR3 nucleotides read TGTGCCAGCAGCGTCTCTAGCGGGAAAGTCTACTTC.

This clonotype has more than one count but fewer than ten. The V gene is TRBV4-1, the J gene TRBJ2-7, with 8 bases matching TRBD2. The V gene end was trimmed by 0 bases and the J gene end by 2 bases; junction bases not matched to a gene: 6. This CDR3 is 16 amino acids long. Germline-derived CDR1 and CDR2 are MGHRA and YSYEKL. The CDR3 protein is CASSQDLPAGAYEQYF. For the CDR3, the DNA is TGCGCCAGCAGCCAAGATTTGCCAGCGGGAGCCTACGAGCAGTACTTC.

This clonotype was seen only a few times. The chain combines TRBV7-2 with TRBJ2-7, with a tentative D call TRBD2 (6 bases). Trimming stripped 6 bases from V and 6 bases from J, with 18 bases between. The CDR3 is 14 amino acids. The germline CDR1 and CDR2 sequences are SGHTA and FQGNSA. The CDR3 protein is CASRPGLRTVEQYF. The DNA of the CDR3 is TGTGCCAGCAGGCCGGGACTTCGGACTGTCGAGCAGTACTTC.

This chain connects TRBV30 to TRBJ2-1, with 9 bases that match TRBD2. After removal of 0 bases from V and 4 bases from J, the junction contained 7 bases not matched to a gene. The germline CDR1 and CDR2 sequences are GTSNPN and SVGIG (reference sequence). There are 16 residues in the CDR3. CDR3 sequence: CAWSVRGGRAYNEQFF. The CDR3 DNA reads as TGTGCCTGGAGTGTACGCGGCGGGAGGGCTTACAATGAGCAGTTCTTC.

This chain connects TRBV27 to TRBJ1-2, with unresolved D. In germline, CDR1 is MNHEY, CDR2 SMNVEV (reference sequence). Trimming removed 5 bases at V and 8 bases at J, with 9 bases between. The CDR3 has 11 residues. The CDR3 protein is CASSHQGGYTF. In DNA form, the CDR3 reads TGTGCCAGCAGTCATCAAGGCGGCTACACCTTC.

In its sample, this clonotype was seen a few times. The J gene is TRBJ2-6, the V gene TRBV7-8; unclear D gene. The V end was cut by 7 bases, the J end by 0 bases, with 16 bases between. Per germline, CDR1 SGHVS and CDR2 FQNEAQ. The CDR3 contains 17 residues. CDR3: CASMDPGRSSGANVLTF. In DNA, the CDR3 is TGTGCCAGCATGGATCCCGGACGATCCTCTGGGGCCAACGTCCTGACTTTC.

This clonotype was counted many times. The chain couples TRBV4-3 to TRBJ2-7, with 9 bases identical to TRBD1. Trimming at V came to 3 bases and at J to 2 bases, leaving 8 bases not matched to a gene. There are 16 residues in the CDR3. The germline CDR1 and CDR2 sequences are LGHNA and YSLEER. As DNA, the CDR3 is TGCGCCAGCAGCCAGAGCTTCCGGGACAGGGCCTACGAGCAGTACTTC. Protein: CASSQSFRDRAYEQYF.

The table lists this clonotype with a few counts. CDR3 sequence (DNA): TGCGCCAGCAGTTCTATTCGGGACAGCTCCTACGAGCAGTACTTC. Protein: CASSSIRDSSYEQYF. The chain employs TRBV5-1 and TRBJ2-7; 7 bases are a match to TRBD1. Germline CDR1 is SGHRS and CDR2 is YFSETQ. CDR3 length: 15 amino acids. V dropped 5 bases and J dropped 0; count of bases not matched to a gene: 8.

This clonotype showed up just a few times. The genes are TRBV4-1 and TRBJ1-5; D gene unclear. The CDR3 spans 17 residues. Trimming left V 1 base short and J 0 bases short, with 13 bases between. The V gene's germline CDR1 is MGHRA and CDR2 YSYEKL. The CDR3 nucleotides read TGCGCCAGCAGCCAAGGTTCATTGAGGTATAGCAATCAGCCCCAGCATTTT. Protein: CASSQGSLRYSNQPQHF.

This chain connects TRBV20-1 to TRBJ2-5; either TRBD1 or TRBD2 may fit D (5 bases each). There are 13 residues in the CDR3. CDR1 and CDR2 (germline): DFQATT, SNEGSKA (reference sequence). The CDR3 sequence is CSASGADQETQYF. The DNA for the CDR3 is TGCAGCGCTTCCGGGGCGGACCAAGAGACCCAGTACTTC.

The chain is built from TRBV28 and TRBJ2-1; TRBD2 matches 8 bases. Germline CDR1 and CDR2: MDHEN and SYDVKM. The CDR3 contains 16 residues. The V and J ends lost 5 bases and 5 bases, in that order; junction bases with no gene match: 11. CDR3 DNA: TGTGCCAGCAGTGCCCCGCTAGCGGGCGAAGACAATGAGCAGTTCTTC. Amino acids: CASSAPLAGEDNEQFF.

This clonotype was recorded many times. The chain combines TRBV5-1 with TRBJ2-2; possibly TRBD1 for D (6 bases). The CDR3 has 16 residues. From germline, CDR1 is SGHRS and CDR2 YFSETQ. Trimming removed 0 bases at V and 3 bases at J, with 12 bases between. CDR3 in DNA: TGCGCCAGCAGCTTGGCCCCAGGGGACCACACCGGGGAGCTGTTTTTT. Its protein is CASSLAPGDHTGELFF. Full variable domain (outside the CDR3, taken from reference TRBV5-1 and TRBJ2-2): KAGVTQTPRYLIKTRGQQVTLSCSPISGHRSVSWYQQTPGQGLQFLFEYFSETQRNKGNFPGRFSGRQFSNSRSEMNVSTLELGDSALYLCASSLAPGDHTGELFFGEGSRLTVL.

This clonotype was observed a few times. The V and J genes are TRBV5-1 and TRBJ1-3; 9 bases line up with TRBD1. J lost 1 base, V lost 3 bases, and 11 bases had no gene match. Germline CDR1 reads SGHRS; CDR2 reads YFSETQ. The CDR3 runs 18 residues. The chain's CDR3 is CASSSVPGQGASGNTIYF. The CDR3 DNA sequence: TGCGCCAGCAGCTCCGTCCCGGGACAGGGAGCGTCTGGAAACACCATATATTTT.

The CDR3 loop is CASGELPNTEAFF. Here the CDR3 DNA reads TGCGCCAGCGGCGAGCTTCCAAACACTGAAGCTTTCTTT. V is TRBV5-1 and J is TRBJ1-1; D uncertain. CDR3 size: 13 residues. The germline V gene has CDR1 SGHRS and CDR2 YFSETQ. V was pared by 7 bases and J by 2 bases, with 12 bases between.

This clonotype has only a few counts. J is TRBJ2-2 and V is TRBV7-6, with D possibly matching TRBD2 (6 bases). CDR1 and CDR2 from the germline V gene are SGHVS and FNYEAQ. Trimming cost V 5 bases and J 9 bases, with 10 bases left between them. This CDR3 has 12 residues. Here the CDR3 reads CASSRGARELFF. The CDR3 DNA follows: TGTGCCAGCAGCCGCGGGGCCCGGGAGCTGTTTTTT.

This clonotype was detected once. The chain couples TRBV7-9 to TRBJ2-3, with D possibly TRBD2 on 5 matching bases. The germline V and J ends were trimmed by 2 bases and 5 bases, with 11 bases remaining between them. The CDR3 covers 14 residues. Germline V gene sequence: CDR1 SEHNR, CDR2 FQNEAQ (reference sequence). CDR3 nucleotide sequence: TGTGCCAGCAGCTTATCGCCCGGGGTAGATACGCAGTATTTT. The encoded protein is CASSLSPGVDTQYF. The full variable domain, its missing parts supplied by reference TRBV7-9 and TRBJ2-3, is DTGVSQNPRHKITKRGQNVTFRCDPISEHNRLYWYRQTLGQGPEFLTYFQNEAQLEKSRLLSDRFSAERPKGSFSTLEIQRTEQGDSAMYLCASSLSPGVDTQYFGPGTRLTVL.

The chain is built from TRBV7-8 and TRBJ2-3; no definite D call. With 4 bases removed from V and 4 bases from J, the gap between germline ends came to 12 bases. The CDR3 runs to 14 residues. The germline V gene encodes CDR1 SGHVS and CDR2 FQNEAQ. CDR3 bases: TGTGCCAGCAGCTATGGACCGCAGGCAGATACGCAGTATTTT. Its protein is CASSYGPQADTQYF.

V and J are TRBV18 and TRBJ2-7; the match to TRBD1 covers 7 bases. This CDR3 region has 15 residues. J lost 5 bases, V lost 10 bases, and 17 bases had no gene match. Germline lookup yields CDR1 KGHSH and CDR2 LQKENI. Written as DNA, the CDR3 is TGTGCCAACCTCACCGGGACAGTCGGTTCGGACGAGCAGTACTTC. Protein sequence: CANLTGTVGSDEQYF.

This clonotype was detected a few times. The V gene is TRBV28, the J gene TRBJ2-1; tentative D call: TRBD2 (5 bases). The CDR3 consists of 15 residues. From germline, CDR1 is MDHEN and CDR2 SYDVKM. Trimming left V 3 bases short and J 0 bases short, with 9 bases between. Here the CDR3 reads CASSFRGISYNEQFF. CDR3 bases: TGTGCCAGCAGTTTCCGAGGGATCTCCTACAATGAGCAGTTCTTC.

The rearrangement joins TRBV3-1 to TRBJ2-5, with TRBD1 matching over 8 bases. V gave up 2 bases and J gave up 2 bases; unmatched junction bases: 4. The germline V gene encodes CDR1 LGHDT and CDR2 YNNKEL (reference sequence). This CDR3 comprises 15 residues. CDR3 sequence reads: CASSQWGQVQETQYF. The CDR3 DNA sequence: TGTGCCAGCAGCCAATGGGGACAGGTTCAAGAGACCCAGTACTTC.

This clonotype was seen ten or more times. This chain uses TRBV7-9 with TRBJ2-7; 7 bases fit TRBD2. The CDR3 consists of 15 residues. After removal of 7 bases from V and 2 bases from J, the junction contained 11 bases not matched to a gene. Germline V lookup: CDR1 SEHNR, CDR2 FQNEAQ (reference sequence). In DNA, the CDR3 is TGTGCCAGCACCGAGGGAGGGACTAAAACCTACGAGCAGTACTTC. Amino acids: CASTEGGTKTYEQYF.

This clonotype was seen more than once but under ten times. The chain links TRBV24-1 to TRBJ2-1, with unresolved D. Germline-derived CDR1 and CDR2 are KGHDR and SFDVKD. Trimming stripped 2 bases from V and 4 bases from J, with 11 bases between. The CDR3 length is 15 residues. CDR3 protein: CATSDSQDTYNEQFF. The CDR3 DNA reads TGTGCCACCAGTGATTCCCAAGACACTTACAATGAGCAGTTCTTC.

This clonotype was counted many times. V gene TRBV2 combines with J gene TRBJ2-7; a weak D match, TRBD1 (5 bases). From germline, CDR1 is SNHLY and CDR2 FYNNEI. CDR3 length: 14 amino acids. V lost 3 bases, J lost 6 bases, and 15 bases lay in between. DNA for the CDR3: TGTGCCAGCAGTGATGTCCAGGGTCGGTCCGAGCAGTACTTC. The encoded protein is CASSDVQGRSEQYF.